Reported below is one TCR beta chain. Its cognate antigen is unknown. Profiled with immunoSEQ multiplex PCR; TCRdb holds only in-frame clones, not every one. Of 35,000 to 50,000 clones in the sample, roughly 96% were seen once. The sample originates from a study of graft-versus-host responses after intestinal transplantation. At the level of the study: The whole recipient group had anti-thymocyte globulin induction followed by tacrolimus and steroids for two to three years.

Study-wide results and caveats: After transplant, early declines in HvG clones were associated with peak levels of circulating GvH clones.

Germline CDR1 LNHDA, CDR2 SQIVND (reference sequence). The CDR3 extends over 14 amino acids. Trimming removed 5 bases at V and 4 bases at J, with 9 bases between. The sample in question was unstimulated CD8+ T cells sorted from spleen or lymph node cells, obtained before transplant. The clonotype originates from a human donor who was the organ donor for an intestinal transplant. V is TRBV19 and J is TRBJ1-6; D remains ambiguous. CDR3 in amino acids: CASSVGTYNSPLHF. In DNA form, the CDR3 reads TGTGCCAGTAGTGTCGGAACTTATAATTCACCCCTCCACTTT.